These 19 T cell receptor beta chains came from one sample sequenced in a study of blood T cell repertoires in COVID-19. Sequencing used immunoSEQ multiplex PCR; TCRdb keeps in-frame clones, though not all of them. The data contain roughly 68,000 clones, 88% of them seen just once; the ten biggest clones take up about 5%. The sample consisted of peripheral blood. All receptors derive from a human donor in a cohort sampled during active COVID-19.

The chain uses TRBV10-3 and TRBJ2-7; 8 bases align to TRBD1. CDR1 ENHRY and CDR2 SYGVKD come from the germline V gene. V was pared by 7 bases and J by 2 bases, with 10 bases of the junction left unmatched. The CDR3 has 15 residues. For the CDR3, the DNA is TGTGCCATCATGAGCGCCGGGACAGGTACCTACGAGCAGTACTTC. Translation: CAIMSAGTGTYEQYF.

The chain links TRBV4-1 to TRBJ2-7, with D possibly matching TRBD1 (6 bases). Germline V gene lookup returns CDR1 MGHRA and CDR2 YSYEKL. The V end lost 0 bases, the J end lost 2 bases, and 11 bases lay between the germline ends. This CDR3 is built from 15 residues. The CDR3 spells CASSQERQGPYEQYF. The CDR3 nucleotides are TGCGCCAGCAGCCAAGAGCGCCAGGGGCCCTACGAGCAGTACTTC.

The V and J genes are TRBV30 and TRBJ2-5; TRBD2 agrees at 16 bases. The CDR3 extends over 16 amino acids. V gave up 3 bases and J gave up 5 bases; unmatched junction bases: 6. Per the germline V gene, CDR1 is GTSNPN and CDR2 is SVGIG (reference sequence). CDR3 region: CAWRAGTSGRAETQYF. CDR3 in DNA: TGTGCCTGGAGGGCGGGGACTAGCGGGAGGGCCGAGACCCAGTACTTC. Looking up the rest from reference TRBV30 and TRBJ2-5 gives the full variable domain: SQTIHQWPATLVQPVGSPLSLECTVEGTSNPNLYWYRQAAGRGLQLLFYSVGIGQISSEVPQNLSASRPQDRQFILSSKKLLLSDSGFYLCAWRAGTSGRAETQYFGPGTRLLVL.

The chain employs TRBV6-5 and TRBJ2-3, with D possibly TRBD1 on 6 matching bases. The length of the CDR3 is 15 residues. Germline V gene lookup returns CDR1 MNHEY and CDR2 SVGAGI. The V end lost 6 bases, the J end lost 0 bases, and 13 bases lay between the germline ends. The CDR3 sequence is CASSLSGASTDTQYF. The CDR3, as DNA: TGTGCCAGCAGCCTTTCAGGGGCGAGCACAGATACGCAGTATTTT.

In regard to this clone: At one of its ends the junction is not consistent with the germline gene, which may arise from a read error. The chain has TRBV6-6 and TRBJ2-7; possibly TRBD1 for D (6 bases). CDR3 length equals 13 residues. Germline V gene lookup returns CDR1 MNHNY and CDR2 SVGAGI (reference sequence). CDR3 loop: CASTKQGTYGQYF. The CDR3 DNA sequence: TGTGCCAGCACCAAACAGGGAACCTACGGGCAGTACTTC.

This chain uses TRBV5-6 with TRBJ2-5; a possible D gene is TRBD2 (6 bases). The germline V gene encodes CDR1 SGHDT and CDR2 YYEEEE. The CDR3 totals 17 residues. V gave up 2 bases and J gave up 5 bases, with 22 bases separating them. CDR3 region: CASSFYAGQVLAETQYF. The DNA for the CDR3 is TGTGCCAGCAGCTTTTACGCGGGGCAGGTGTTAGCTGAGACCCAGTACTTC.

The rearrangement uses TRBV3-1 (or the pseudogene TRBV3-2) and TRBJ2-3; TRBD2 aligns across 8 bases. J lost 3 bases, V lost 4 bases, and 12 bases had no gene match. Germline values: CDR1 LGHDT, CDR2 YNNKEL (reference sequence). CDR3 length: 17 residues. Here the CDR3 reads CASSPNGVAGRTDTQYF. DNA of the CDR3: TGTGCCAGCAGCCCCAACGGGGTAGCGGGGAGAACAGATACGCAGTATTTT.

The V gene is TRBV2, the J gene TRBJ2-5, with a tentative D call TRBD2 (6 bases). The germline gives CDR1 SNHLY, CDR2 FYNNEI. The CDR3 has 14 amino acids. The V gene lost 6 bases and the J gene lost 1 base, with 12 bases spanning the gap. The CDR3 region has the DNA TGTGCCAGCAGGGAGGGGACCAGCCAAGAGACCCAGTACTTC. It encodes CASREGTSQETQYF.

This clone was recorded many times. The chain recombines TRBV27 with TRBJ1-1; a possible D gene is TRBD1 (5 bases). Trimming shortened V by 0 bases and J by 0 bases, and 14 bases separated the two germline ends. Germline CDR1 is MNHEY and CDR2 is SMNVEV (reference sequence). This CDR3 is 17 amino acids long. The CDR3, as DNA: TGTGCCAGCAGTTTATCTGGGGGGGGGAAGGTGAACACTGAAGCTTTCTTT. It translates to CASSLSGGGKVNTEAFF.

The chain has TRBV24-1 and TRBJ2-1, with 8 bases identical to TRBD2. Trimming took 10 bases from V and 7 from J; bases not matched to a gene: 11. Germline CDR1 and CDR2: KGHDR and SFDVKD. The CDR3 totals 14 residues. As DNA, the CDR3 is TGTGCCACAGAGGGGACTAGTTCTGTGAATGAGCAGTTCTTC. Amino acid sequence: CATEGTSSVNEQFF.

The chain has TRBV11-3 and TRBJ1-6, with a possible D match to TRBD1 (6 bases). Looked up from germline, CDR1 is SGHNT and CDR2 is YENEEA. V was trimmed by 5 bases and J by 4 bases, leaving 18 bases between them. The CDR3 is made up of 17 amino acids. The CDR3 loop reads CASSPGRGGLYNSPLHF. The CDR3 DNA is TGTGCCAGCAGCCCGGGACGGGGGGGCTTATATAATTCACCCCTCCACTTT.

This clone was observed a few times. The chain couples TRBV3-1 (or the pseudogene TRBV3-2) to TRBJ2-1; 8 bases match TRBD2. CDR1 is LGHDT, CDR2 YNNKEL, per germline (reference sequence). This CDR3 is 16 amino acids long. V gave up 4 bases and J gave up 6 bases; unmatched junction bases: 11. This CDR3 reads CASSRSGGPKFNEQFF. The CDR3, as DNA: TGTGCCAGCAGCCGGTCGGGGGGGCCGAAGTTCAATGAGCAGTTCTTC.

This chain links TRBV20-1 with TRBJ2-5, with D possibly being TRBD2 (6 bases). The CDR3 is 14 amino acids. V gave up 3 bases and J gave up 5 bases, with 16 bases separating them. The germline V gene has CDR1 DFQATT and CDR2 SNEGSKA (reference sequence). The CDR3 region has the DNA TGCAGTGCTAGTATGGTTTCGGGGGTTGAGACCCAGTACTTC. It is translated as CSASMVSGVETQYF.

The CDR3 DNA reads as TGTGCCAGCTCACCAGATAGCCTAGCGGGACGCACCGGGGAGCTGTTTTTT. It specifies CASSPDSLAGRTGELFF. The rearrangement uses TRBV18 and TRBJ2-2; 9 bases are shared with TRBD2. The V and J ends lost 2 bases and 4 bases, in that order; junction bases with no gene match: 8. CDR3 length: 17 amino acids. Germline values: CDR1 KGHSH, CDR2 LQKENI.

The chain couples TRBV4-1 to TRBJ1-2; D is possibly TRBD1 (6 bases). From germline, CDR1 is MGHRA and CDR2 YSYEKL. This CDR3 region has 15 residues. V was trimmed by 1 base and J by 4 bases, leaving 13 bases between them. The CDR3 coding sequence is TGCGCCAGCAGCCAAGCCGGAGGGGGGGCCTATGGCTACACCTTC. This sequence encodes CASSQAGGGAYGYTF.

The sample holds a few counts of this clone. The rearrangement uses TRBV27 and TRBJ2-6, with no clear D. V lost 5 bases, J lost 3 bases, and 5 bases lay in between. Germline V gene data show CDR1 as MNHEY and CDR2 as SMNVEV (reference sequence). This CDR3 spans 13 amino acids. The DNA for the CDR3 is TGTGCCAGCAGTCCCCATGGGGCCAACGTCCTGACTTTC. Translated, it gives CASSPHGANVLTF. The complete variable domain, with remaining parts taken from reference TRBV27 and TRBJ2-6, reads EAQVTQNPRYLITVTGKKLTVTCSQNMNHEYMSWYRQDPGLGLRQIYYSMNVEVTDKGDVPEGYKVSRKEKRNFPLILESPSPNQTSLYFCASSPHGANVLTFGAGSRLTVL.

This chain connects TRBV5-1 to TRBJ2-4; TRBD2 matches 10 bases. Germline lookup yields CDR1 SGHRS and CDR2 YFSETQ. V gave up 0 bases and J gave up 9 bases; unmatched junction bases: 9. This CDR3 region has 16 residues. The DNA for the CDR3 is TGCGCCAGCAGCTTGGGGGCGACTAGCGGGTCAGGCATTCAGTACTTC. Translation: CASSLGATSGSGIQYF.

CDR3: CASSLRSGGGYNEQFF. The CDR3 DNA reads as TGTGCCAGCAGTTTAAGGAGCGGGGGGGGCTACAATGAGCAGTTCTTC. V usage is TRBV27 and J usage is TRBJ2-1; TRBD2 agrees at 10 bases. This CDR3 contains 16 residues. Unmatched junction bases numbered 4, after V lost 2 bases and J lost 3 bases. Germline CDR1 is MNHEY and CDR2 is SMNVEV (reference sequence).

V is TRBV19 and J is TRBJ2-1; D is undetermined. V dropped 1 base and J dropped 1 base, with 8 bases sitting between them. Germline CDR1 is LNHDA and CDR2 is SQIVND (reference sequence). The CDR3 covers 15 residues. CDR3 amino acids: CASSIGQASYNEQFF. The CDR3 nucleotides read TGTGCCAGTAGTATAGGTCAAGCATCCTACAATGAGCAGTTCTTC.